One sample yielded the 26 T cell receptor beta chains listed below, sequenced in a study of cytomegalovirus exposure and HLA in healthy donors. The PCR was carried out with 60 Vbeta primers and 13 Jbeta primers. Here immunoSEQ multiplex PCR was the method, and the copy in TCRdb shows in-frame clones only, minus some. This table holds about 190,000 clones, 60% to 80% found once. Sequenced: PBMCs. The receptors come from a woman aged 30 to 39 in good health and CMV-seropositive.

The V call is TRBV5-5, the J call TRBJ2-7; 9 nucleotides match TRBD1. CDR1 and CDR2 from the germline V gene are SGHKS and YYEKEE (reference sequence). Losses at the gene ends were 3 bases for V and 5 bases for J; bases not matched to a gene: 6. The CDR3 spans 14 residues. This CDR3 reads CASSSGTGSHEQYF. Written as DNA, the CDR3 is TGTGCCAGCAGCTCCGGGACAGGGTCCCACGAGCAGTACTTC. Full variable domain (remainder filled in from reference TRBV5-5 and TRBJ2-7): DAGVTQSPTHLIKTRGQQVTLRCSPISGHKSVSWYQQVLGQGPQFIFQYYEKEERGRGNFPDRFSARQFPNYSSELNVNALLLGDSALYLCASSSGTGSHEQYFGPGTRLTVT.

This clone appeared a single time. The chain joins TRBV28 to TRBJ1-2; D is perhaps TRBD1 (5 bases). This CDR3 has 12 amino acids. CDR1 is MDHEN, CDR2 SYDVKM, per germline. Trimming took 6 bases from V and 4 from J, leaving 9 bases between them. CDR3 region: CASSWGSYGYTF. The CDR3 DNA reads TGTGCCAGCAGCTGGGGCTCCTATGGCTACACCTTC.

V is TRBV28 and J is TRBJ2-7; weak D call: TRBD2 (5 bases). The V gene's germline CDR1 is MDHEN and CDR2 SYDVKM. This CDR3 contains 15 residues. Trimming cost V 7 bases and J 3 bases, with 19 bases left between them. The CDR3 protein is CASIGSGQALYEQYF. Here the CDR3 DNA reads TGTGCCAGCATAGGGAGTGGGCAGGCCCTCTACGAGCAGTACTTC. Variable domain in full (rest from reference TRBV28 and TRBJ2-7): DVKVTQSSRYLVKRTGEKVFLECVQDMDHENMFWYRQDPGLGLRLIYFSYDVKMKEKGDIPEGYSVSREKKERFSLILESASTNQTSMYLCASIGSGQALYEQYFGPGTRLTVT.

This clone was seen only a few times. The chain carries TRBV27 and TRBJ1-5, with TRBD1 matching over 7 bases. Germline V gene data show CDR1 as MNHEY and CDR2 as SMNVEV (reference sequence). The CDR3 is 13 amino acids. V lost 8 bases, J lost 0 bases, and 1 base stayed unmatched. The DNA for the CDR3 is TGTGCCAGCGGGACAGATAGCAATCAGCCCCAGCATTTT. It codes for CASGTDSNQPQHF.

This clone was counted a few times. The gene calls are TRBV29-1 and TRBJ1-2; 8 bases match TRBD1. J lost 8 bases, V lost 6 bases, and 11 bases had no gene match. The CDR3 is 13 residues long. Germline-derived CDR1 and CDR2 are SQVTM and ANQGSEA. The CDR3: CSVELDRARGYTF. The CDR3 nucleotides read TGCAGCGTGGAATTGGACAGGGCCAGGGGCTACACCTTC.

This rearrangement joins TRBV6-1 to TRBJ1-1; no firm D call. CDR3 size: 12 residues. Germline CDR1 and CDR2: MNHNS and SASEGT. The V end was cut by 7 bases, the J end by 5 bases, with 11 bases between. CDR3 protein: CASKKGVTEAFF. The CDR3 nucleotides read TGTGCCAGCAAGAAGGGAGTTACTGAAGCTTTCTTT.

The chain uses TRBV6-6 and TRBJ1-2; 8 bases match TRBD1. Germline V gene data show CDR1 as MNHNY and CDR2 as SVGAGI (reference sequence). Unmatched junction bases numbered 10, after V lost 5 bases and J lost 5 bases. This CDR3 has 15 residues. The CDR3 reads CASSPRDRISYGYTF. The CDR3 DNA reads TGTGCCAGCAGTCCGCGGGACAGGATTTCTTATGGCTACACCTTC.

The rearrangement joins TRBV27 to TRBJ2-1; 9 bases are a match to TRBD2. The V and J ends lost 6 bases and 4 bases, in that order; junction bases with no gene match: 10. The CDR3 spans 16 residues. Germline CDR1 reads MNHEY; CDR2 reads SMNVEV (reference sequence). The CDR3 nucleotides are TGTGCCAGCAGGCGGGAGGGCCAGTTGAGGTACAATGAGCAGTTCTTC. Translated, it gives CASRREGQLRYNEQFF.

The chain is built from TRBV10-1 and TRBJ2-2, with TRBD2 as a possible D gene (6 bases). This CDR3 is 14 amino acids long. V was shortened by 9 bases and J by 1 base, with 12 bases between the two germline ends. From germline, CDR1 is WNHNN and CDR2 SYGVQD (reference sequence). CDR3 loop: CASRSRGNTGELFF. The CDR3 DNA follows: TGCGCCAGTCGTTCGCGGGGGAACACCGGGGAGCTGTTTTTT.

The DNA of the CDR3 is TGTGCCAGCAGCTTCCCCCGGACAGGGGCTGGAAACACCATATATTTT. This translates into CASSFPRTGAGNTIYF. The V and J genes are TRBV7-9 and TRBJ1-3; 9 nucleotides match TRBD1. This CDR3 spans 16 amino acids. The germline CDR1 and CDR2 sequences are SEHNR and FQNEAQ (reference sequence). With 3 bases clipped from V and 2 bases from J, the junction kept 5 bases outside the gene matches. The whole variable domain, filled in from reference TRBV7-9 and TRBJ1-3, reads DTGVSQNPRHKITKRGQNVTFRCDPISEHNRLYWYRQTLGQGPEFLTYFQNEAQLEKSRLLSDRFSAERPKGSFSTLEIQRTEQGDSAMYLCASSFPRTGAGNTIYFGEGSWLTVV.

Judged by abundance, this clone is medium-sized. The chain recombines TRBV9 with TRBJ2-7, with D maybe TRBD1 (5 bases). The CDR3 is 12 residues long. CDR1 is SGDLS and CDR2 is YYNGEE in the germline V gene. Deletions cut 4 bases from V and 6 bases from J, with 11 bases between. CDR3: CASSTQGGEQYF. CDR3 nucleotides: TGTGCCAGCAGCACCCAGGGTGGCGAGCAGTACTTC. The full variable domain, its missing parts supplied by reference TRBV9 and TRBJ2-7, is DSGVTQTPKHLITATGQRVTLRCSPRSGDLSVYWYQQSLDQGLQFLIQYYNGEERAKGNILERFSAQQFPDLHSELNLSSLELGDSALYFCASSTQGGEQYFGPGTRLTVT.

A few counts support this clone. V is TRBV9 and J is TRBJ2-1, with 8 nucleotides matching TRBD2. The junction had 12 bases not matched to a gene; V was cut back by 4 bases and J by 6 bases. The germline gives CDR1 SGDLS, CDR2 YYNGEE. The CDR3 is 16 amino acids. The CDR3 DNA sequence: TGTGCCAGCAGCTCGAGGACTAGCCGGACGGCCAATGAGCAGTTCTTC. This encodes CASSSRTSRTANEQFF.

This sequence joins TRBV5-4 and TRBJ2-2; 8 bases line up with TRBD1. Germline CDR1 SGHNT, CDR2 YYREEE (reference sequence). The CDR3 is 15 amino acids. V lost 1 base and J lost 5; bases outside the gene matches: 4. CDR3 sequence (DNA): TGTGCCAGCAGCTTGCCAGGGGGCTTTACCGGGGAGCTGTTTTTT. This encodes CASSLPGGFTGELFF.

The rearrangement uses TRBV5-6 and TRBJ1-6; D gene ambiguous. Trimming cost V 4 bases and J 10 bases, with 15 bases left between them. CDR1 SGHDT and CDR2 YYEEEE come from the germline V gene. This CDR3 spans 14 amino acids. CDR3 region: CASSPRPSESPLHF. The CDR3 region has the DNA TGTGCCAGCAGCCCGCGGCCCTCCGAGTCACCCCTCCACTTT. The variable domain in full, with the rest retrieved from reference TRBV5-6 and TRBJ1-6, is DAGVTQSPTHLIKTRGQQVTLRCSPKSGHDTVSWYQQALGQGPQFIFQYYEEEERQRGNFPDRFSGHQFPNYSSELNVNALLLGDSALYLCASSPRPSESPLHFGNGTRLTVT.

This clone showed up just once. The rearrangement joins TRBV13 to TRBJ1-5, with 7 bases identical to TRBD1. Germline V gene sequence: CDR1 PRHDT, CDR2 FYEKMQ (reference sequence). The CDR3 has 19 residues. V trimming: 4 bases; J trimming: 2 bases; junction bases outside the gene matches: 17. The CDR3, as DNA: TGTGCCAGCAGCTGTGGGGGGACAGCCGCGACTGTGGGCAATCAGCCCCAGCATTTT. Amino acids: CASSCGGTAATVGNQPQHF. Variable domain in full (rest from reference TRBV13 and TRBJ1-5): AAGVIQSPRHLIKEKRETATLKCYPIPRHDTVYWYQQGPGQDPQFLISFYEKMQSDKGSIPDRFSAQQFSDYHSELNMSSLELGDSALYFCASSCGGTAATVGNQPQHFGDGTRLSIL.

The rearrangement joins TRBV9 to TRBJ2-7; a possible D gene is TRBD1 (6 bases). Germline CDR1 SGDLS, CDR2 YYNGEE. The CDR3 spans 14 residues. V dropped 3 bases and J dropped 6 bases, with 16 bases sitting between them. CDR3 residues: CASSEGMGHLEQYF. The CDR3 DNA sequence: TGTGCCAGCAGCGAAGGTATGGGACATCTCGAGCAGTACTTC.

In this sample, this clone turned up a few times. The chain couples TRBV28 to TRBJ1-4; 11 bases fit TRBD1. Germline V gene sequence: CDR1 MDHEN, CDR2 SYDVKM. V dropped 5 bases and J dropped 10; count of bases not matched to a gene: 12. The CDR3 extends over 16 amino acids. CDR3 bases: TGTGCCAGCAGTCCTGCCCGGACAGGGGGCGCGGTAAAACTGTTTTTT. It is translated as CASSPARTGGAVKLFF.

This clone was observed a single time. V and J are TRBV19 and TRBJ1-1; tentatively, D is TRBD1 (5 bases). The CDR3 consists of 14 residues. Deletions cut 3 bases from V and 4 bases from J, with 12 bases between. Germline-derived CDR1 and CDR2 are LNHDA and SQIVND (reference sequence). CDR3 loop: CASSIKGRPTEAFF. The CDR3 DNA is TGTGCCAGTAGTATTAAGGGGAGGCCCACTGAAGCTTTCTTT.

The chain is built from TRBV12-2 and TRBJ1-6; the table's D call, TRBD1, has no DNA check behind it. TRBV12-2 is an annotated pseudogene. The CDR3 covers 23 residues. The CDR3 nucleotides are TGTGCAAGTCGCTTATCTCCGACCTCGCCTGGGCAGGGCCAACCTGAACCGAATTCACCCCTCCACTTT. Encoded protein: CASRLSPTSPGQGQPEPNSPLHF.

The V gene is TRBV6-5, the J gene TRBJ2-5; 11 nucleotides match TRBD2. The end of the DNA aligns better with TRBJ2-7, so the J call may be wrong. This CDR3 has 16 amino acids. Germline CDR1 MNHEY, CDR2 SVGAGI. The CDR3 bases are TGTGCCAGCAGTTACCTTAATAGCGGGAGGGAAAACGAGCAGTACTTC. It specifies CASSYLNSGRENEQYF.

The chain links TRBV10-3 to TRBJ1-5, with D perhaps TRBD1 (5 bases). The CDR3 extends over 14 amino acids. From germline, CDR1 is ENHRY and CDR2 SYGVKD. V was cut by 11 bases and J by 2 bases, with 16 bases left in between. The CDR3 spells CAAGARTGNQPQHF. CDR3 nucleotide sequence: TGTGCCGCTGGGGCAAGGACGGGCAATCAGCCCCAGCATTTT.

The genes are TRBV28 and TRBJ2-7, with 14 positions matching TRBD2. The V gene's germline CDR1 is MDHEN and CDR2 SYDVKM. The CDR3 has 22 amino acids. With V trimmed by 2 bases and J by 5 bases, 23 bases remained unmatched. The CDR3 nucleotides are TGTGCCAGCAGTTTAACTTTACCCACAGGGACAGGACTAGCGGGAGGTAGCGACGAGCAGTACTTC. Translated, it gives CASSLTLPTGTGLAGGSDEQYF.

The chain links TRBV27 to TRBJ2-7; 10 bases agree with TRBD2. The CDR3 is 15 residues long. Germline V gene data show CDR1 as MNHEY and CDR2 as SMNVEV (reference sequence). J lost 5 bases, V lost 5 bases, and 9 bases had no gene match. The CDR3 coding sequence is TGTGCCAGCAGTCCTTTGGGTAGCGGGAGGAACGAGCAGTACTTC. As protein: CASSPLGSGRNEQYF.

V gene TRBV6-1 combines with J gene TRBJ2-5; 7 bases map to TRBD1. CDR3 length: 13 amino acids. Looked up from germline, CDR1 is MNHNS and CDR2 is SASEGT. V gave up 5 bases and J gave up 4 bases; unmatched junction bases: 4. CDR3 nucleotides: TGTGCCAGCAGTACACAGGGGAGAGAGACCCAGTACTTC. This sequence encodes CASSTQGRETQYF.

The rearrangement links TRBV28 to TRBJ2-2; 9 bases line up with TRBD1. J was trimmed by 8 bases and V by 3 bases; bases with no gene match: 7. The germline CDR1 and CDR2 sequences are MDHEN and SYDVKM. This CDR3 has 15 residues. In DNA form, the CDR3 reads TGTGCCAGCAGTTTTTGGGGACAGGGTGTGGGGGAGCTGTTTTTT. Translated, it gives CASSFWGQGVGELFF.

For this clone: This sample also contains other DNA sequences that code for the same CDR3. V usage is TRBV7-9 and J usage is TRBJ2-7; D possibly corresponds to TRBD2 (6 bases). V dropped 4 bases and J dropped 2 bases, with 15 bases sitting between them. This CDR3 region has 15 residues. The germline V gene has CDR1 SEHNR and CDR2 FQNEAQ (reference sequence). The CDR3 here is CASSSLGGKPYEQYF. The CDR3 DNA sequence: TGTGCCAGCAGCTCCCTCGGCGGGAAACCCTACGAGCAGTACTTC.